These 32 T cell receptor beta chains were all obtained from the same sample, sequenced in a study of blood T cell repertoires in COVID-19. The method was immunoSEQ multiplex PCR; TCRdb's version includes in-frame clones alone and lacks a portion of them. The top ten hold 7.5% to 8.5% of the sample, which has some 150,000 clones, roughly 84% seen once. The sequenced sample was peripheral blood. The receptors were gathered from an older woman with acute or convalescent COVID-19.

The genes are TRBV30 and TRBJ2-3, with D possibly TRBD2 on 6 matching bases. The CDR3 runs to 10 residues. CDR1 GTSNPN and CDR2 SVGIG come from the germline V gene (reference sequence). The DNA of the CDR3 is TGTGCGGTAGTTGCCGGGGGGCAGTATTTT. It codes for CAVVAGGQYF.

The rearrangement joins TRBV28 to TRBJ1-5; TRBD1 agrees at 7 bases. Per the germline V gene, CDR1 is MDHEN and CDR2 is SYDVKM. V lost 6 bases and J lost 2; bases outside the gene matches: 7. This CDR3 contains 15 residues. The CDR3 reads CASSRGQLGNQPQHF. The CDR3 coding sequence is TGTGCCAGCAGCCGGGGACAGCTTGGCAATCAGCCCCAGCATTTT.

In this sample, this clone turned up a few times. J is TRBJ2-7 and V is TRBV13; D unresolved. Germline CDR1 PRHDT, CDR2 FYEKMQ (reference sequence). This CDR3 has 11 amino acids. V was shortened by 4 bases and J by 3 bases, with 4 bases between the two germline ends. CDR3 bases: TGTGCCAGCAGCTCATTCTACGAGCAGTACTTC. Translated, it gives CASSSFYEQYF. Full variable domain (remainder filled in from reference TRBV13 and TRBJ2-7): AAGVIQSPRHLIKEKRETATLKCYPIPRHDTVYWYQQGPGQDPQFLISFYEKMQSDKGSIPDRFSAQQFSDYHSELNMSSLELGDSALYFCASSSFYEQYFGPGTRLTVT.

The chain uses TRBV9 and TRBJ1-6; D remains unclear. The CDR3 runs to 14 residues. Looked up from germline, CDR1 is SGDLS and CDR2 is YYNGEE. Trimming pared 0 bases from V and 7 bases from J, leaving 8 bases between. The DNA for the CDR3 is TGTGCCAGCAGCGTAGACCCAGCGAATTCACCCCTCCACTTT. As protein: CASSVDPANSPLHF.

The chain employs TRBV10-2 and TRBJ1-1, with 7 bases lining up with TRBD1. Germline values: CDR1 WSHSY, CDR2 SAAADI. CDR3 length: 17 amino acids. With 4 bases clipped from V and 4 bases from J, the junction kept 15 bases outside the gene matches. CDR3 amino acids: CASSVRQGGGSVTEAFF. The CDR3 DNA is TGCGCCAGCAGTGTTCGACAGGGAGGAGGATCAGTCACTGAAGCTTTCTTT.

The chain uses TRBV7-9 and TRBJ1-6; TRBD1 is a possible D gene (5 bases). Trimming cost V 8 bases and J 1 base, with 6 bases left between them. Germline V gene data show CDR1 as SEHNR and CDR2 as FQNEAQ (reference sequence). The CDR3 is made up of 13 amino acids. The CDR3 region has the DNA TGTGCCAGCCAGGGTTCCTATAATTCACCCCTCCACTTT. Translation: CASQGSYNSPLHF.

The chain has TRBV11-2 and TRBJ1-2, with D unresolved. V lost 3 bases and J lost 6, with 14 bases in between. The length of the CDR3 is 14 residues. Per germline, CDR1 SGHAT and CDR2 FQNNGV. Here the CDR3 reads CASSFSNGGNGYTF. The CDR3 DNA sequence: TGTGCCAGCAGCTTTTCGAACGGCGGGAATGGCTACACCTTC.

This chain joins TRBV5-5 and TRBJ1-1, with a tentative D call TRBD1 (6 bases). This CDR3 is built from 12 residues. Per germline, CDR1 SGHKS and CDR2 YYEKEE (reference sequence). V was cut by 4 bases and J by 5 bases, with 9 bases left in between. CDR3: CASSRGQTEAFF. The CDR3 DNA reads TGTGCCAGCAGCCGTGGACAGACTGAAGCTTTCTTT.

V is TRBV18 and J is TRBJ1-6; 10 bases map to TRBD1. With 2 bases clipped from V and 10 bases from J, the junction kept 11 bases outside the gene matches. Germline CDR1 KGHSH, CDR2 LQKENI. This CDR3 is built from 17 residues. The DNA for the CDR3 is TGTGCCAGCTCACCAAGGGCCCGGGACAGGGGAGGATCACCCCTCCACTTT. It codes for CASSPRARDRGGSPLHF.

The chain carries TRBV18 and TRBJ1-6; 10 nucleotides align to TRBD1. Germline V gives CDR1 KGHSH, CDR2 LQKENI. The CDR3 extends over 14 amino acids. V was pared by 6 bases and J by 11 bases, with 7 bases of the junction left unmatched. The CDR3 here is CASSGDRGPAPLHF. Here the CDR3 DNA reads TGTGCCAGCTCGGGGGACAGGGGACCGGCACCCCTCCACTTT.

The chain uses TRBV10-2 and TRBJ2-3; a weak D match, TRBD1 (5 bases). Germline V lookup: CDR1 WSHSY, CDR2 SAAADI. V lost 3 bases and J lost 0, with 7 bases in between. This CDR3 has 14 amino acids. The CDR3 DNA reads TGCGCCAGCAGTGACAGGGCTAGCACAGATACGCAGTATTTT. It yields the protein CASSDRASTDTQYF.

This clone was detected only a few times. The chain couples TRBV24-1 to TRBJ2-2; 13 bases line up with TRBD2. V dropped 10 bases and J dropped 9; count of bases not matched to a gene: 16. The CDR3 length is 17 residues. CDR1 and CDR2 from the germline V gene are KGHDR and SFDVKD. Here the CDR3 reads CATSKIGLAGAPRELFF. The CDR3 DNA reads TGTGCCACGTCCAAAATTGGACTAGCGGGGGCCCCGAGGGAGCTGTTTTTT.

Here the CDR3 DNA reads TGTGCCAGCAGCCAAAGCTCTTACGAGCAGTACTTC. Protein: CASSQSSYEQYF. The rearrangement links TRBV3-1 (or the pseudogene TRBV3-2) to TRBJ2-7; the D is unclear. V dropped 2 bases and J dropped 4 bases, with 6 bases sitting between them. Per germline, CDR1 LGHDT and CDR2 YNNKEL (reference sequence). The CDR3 spans 12 residues.

CDR3 DNA sequence: TGTGCCAGCAGCACCCTAGCGGGGGGGGTAGATACGCAGTATTTT. Amino acid sequence: CASSTLAGGVDTQYF. This chain connects TRBV7-9 to TRBJ2-3; 12 nucleotides agree with TRBD2. CDR1 is SEHNR and CDR2 is FQNEAQ in the germline V gene (reference sequence). With 5 bases clipped from V and 5 bases from J, the junction kept 5 bases outside the gene matches. This CDR3 is 15 amino acids long. Drawing the rest from reference TRBV7-9 and TRBJ2-3, the complete variable domain is DTGVSQNPRHKITKRGQNVTFRCDPISEHNRLYWYRQTLGQGPEFLTYFQNEAQLEKSRLLSDRFSAERPKGSFSTLEIQRTEQGDSAMYLCASSTLAGGVDTQYFGPGTRLTVL.

DNA of the CDR3: TGTGCCAGCAGCTTGGTTCTAGCGGGGGGCCAAGAGACCCAGTACTTC. Translating gives CASSLVLAGGQETQYF. The chain carries TRBV5-5 and TRBJ2-5, with 11 bases identical to TRBD2. The CDR3 is made up of 16 amino acids. V was clipped by 0 bases and J by 1 base; unmatched bases: 2. The germline V gene has CDR1 SGHKS and CDR2 YYEKEE (reference sequence).

The chain joins TRBV9 to TRBJ1-4; 8 bases are shared with TRBD1. In germline, CDR1 is SGDLS, CDR2 YYNGEE. The CDR3 runs 14 residues. After removal of 3 bases from V and 11 bases from J, the junction contained 9 bases not matched to a gene. The CDR3 here is CASSARWTGPKLFF. CDR3 in DNA: TGTGCCAGCAGCGCCCGATGGACAGGGCCTAAACTGTTTTTT.

The chain employs TRBV2 and TRBJ1-1; 9 bases match TRBD1. The V gene's germline CDR1 is SNHLY and CDR2 FYNNEI. This CDR3 has 15 residues. V lost 10 bases to trimming and J lost 3 bases; unmatched junction nucleotides: 12. Here the CDR3 reads CATSGWDRDYTEAFF. DNA of the CDR3: TGTGCCACCTCGGGCTGGGACAGGGATTACACTGAAGCTTTCTTT. Looking up the rest from reference TRBV2 and TRBJ1-1 gives the full variable domain: EPEVTQTPSHQVTQMGQEVILRCVPISNHLYFYWYRQILGQKVEFLVSFYNNEISEKSEIFDDQFSVERPDGSNFTLKIRSTKLEDSAMYFCATSGWDRDYTEAFFGQGTRLTVV.

This chain uses TRBV30 with TRBJ1-1, with TRBD1 as a possible D gene (5 bases). The CDR3 runs 11 residues. Trimming took off 7 bases at V and 4 bases at J, with 10 bases between the two ends. From germline, CDR1 is GTSNPN and CDR2 SVGIG (reference sequence). CDR3 sequence (DNA): TGTGCCTTGATGACAGTCACTGAAGCTTTCTTT. Protein: CALMTVTEAFF.

J is TRBJ1-6 and V is TRBV28, with a weak D call TRBD1 (6 bases). Per germline, CDR1 MDHEN and CDR2 SYDVKM. The V end was cut by 8 bases, the J end by 6 bases, with 11 bases between. The CDR3 runs 13 residues. CDR3 nucleotide sequence: TGTGCCAGCCACGACAGGATTAATTCACCCCTCCACTTT. It is translated as CASHDRINSPLHF.

V and J are TRBV19 and TRBJ1-5, with D perhaps TRBD1 (6 bases). CDR1 is LNHDA and CDR2 is SQIVND in the germline V gene (reference sequence). The CDR3 has 16 residues. V was clipped by 1 base and J by 0 bases, with 10 bases between them. The CDR3 DNA reads as TGTGCCAGTAGTATAGCAAGGGGGTTTAGCAATCAGCCCCAGCATTTT. The encoded protein is CASSIARGFSNQPQHF.

The V gene is TRBV6-1, the J gene TRBJ2-3; possible D gene TRBD2, 5 bases. Trimming removed 3 bases at V and 2 bases at J, with 12 bases between. The germline V gene encodes CDR1 MNHNS and CDR2 SASEGT. This CDR3 spans 15 amino acids. As DNA, the CDR3 is TGTGCCAGCAGTGATCCGTCGGGATCCACAGATACGCAGTATTTT. It is translated as CASSDPSGSTDTQYF.

The rearrangement uses TRBV4-3 and TRBJ2-7; TRBD2 agrees at 8 bases. The CDR3 has 21 amino acids. Germline trimming cut 4 bases from V and 9 bases from J; bases unmatched to any gene: 32. Per germline, CDR1 LGHNA and CDR2 YSLEER. CDR3 residues: CASSLGGAGGGRTSRASLQYF. CDR3 DNA: TGCGCCAGCAGCCTCGGTGGGGCGGGGGGCGGAAGAACAAGCCGTGCCAGCTTGCAGTACTTC.

The chain is built from TRBV28 and TRBJ2-7; tentative D call: TRBD2 (6 bases). Trimming removed 4 bases from V and 4 bases from J, with 26 bases in between. Germline values: CDR1 MDHEN, CDR2 SYDVKM. The CDR3 has 18 amino acids. In DNA, the CDR3 is TGTGCCAGCAGTTCCCAATGGCGGGGTTATACGGTAGGGTACGAGCAGTACTTC. It codes for CASSSQWRGYTVGYEQYF.

V usage is TRBV20-1 and J usage is TRBJ2-3, with D possibly TRBD2 on 6 matching bases. Germline CDR1 DFQATT, CDR2 SNEGSKA (reference sequence). V was pared by 3 bases and J by 3 bases, with 16 bases between. This CDR3 has 15 residues. In nucleotides, the CDR3 is TGCAGTGCTAGTCTGGGGCGGGGCCGGACAGATACGCAGTATTTT. Its translation: CSASLGRGRTDTQYF.

The chain links TRBV28 to TRBJ2-3; possibly TRBD2 for D (6 bases). Germline loops: CDR1 MDHEN, CDR2 SYDVKM. V was clipped by 4 bases and J by 5 bases, with 13 bases between them. This CDR3 contains 14 residues. The CDR3 DNA reads as TGTGCCAGCAGTTCCTGGGGGGTGGGAGATACGCAGTATTTT. Its protein is CASSSWGVGDTQYF.

The gene calls are TRBV27 and TRBJ2-1, with a tentative D call TRBD1 (5 bases). Germline assignment: CDR1 MNHEY and CDR2 SMNVEV (reference sequence). Trimming stripped 5 bases from V and 16 bases from J, with 18 bases between. The CDR3 is 12 amino acids. CDR3 sequence reads: CASSARQSSLFF. The CDR3 DNA is TGTGCCAGCAGTGCAAGACAGTCCTCGCTTTTCTTC.

The chain joins TRBV6-5 to TRBJ2-5, with 7 bases identical to TRBD1. CDR1 MNHEY and CDR2 SVGAGI come from the germline V gene. The CDR3 has 14 amino acids. V shed 6 bases, J shed 2 bases, and the junction held 6 bases outside the gene matches. The CDR3 spells CASSPGTDQETQYF. In nucleotides, the CDR3 is TGTGCCAGCAGCCCCGGGACAGATCAAGAGACCCAGTACTTC.

The CDR3 sequence is CASSLVGGVDSPLHF. CDR3 in DNA: TGCGCCAGCAGCTTGGTCGGAGGGGTAGATTCACCCCTCCACTTT. The gene calls are TRBV5-1 and TRBJ1-6; tentatively, D is TRBD1 (5 bases). Trimming removed 0 bases at V and 8 bases at J, with 12 bases between. This CDR3 is 15 amino acids long. CDR1 is SGHRS and CDR2 is YFSETQ in the germline V gene.

V usage is TRBV5-4 and J usage is TRBJ2-2, with 9 bases aligning to TRBD1. Germline V gene lookup returns CDR1 SGHNT and CDR2 YYREEE (reference sequence). This CDR3 contains 16 residues. V shed 0 bases and J 5 bases; nucleotides not matched to a gene: 5. The CDR3 here is CASSLATGGRTGELFF. The DNA of the CDR3 is TGTGCCAGCAGCTTGGCGACAGGGGGTAGGACCGGGGAGCTGTTTTTT.

The rearrangement uses TRBV28 and TRBJ2-7; perhaps TRBD2 as D (5 bases). The CDR3 has 16 residues. From germline, CDR1 is MDHEN and CDR2 SYDVKM. Trimming took off 5 bases at V and 9 bases at J, with 26 bases between the two ends. The DNA for the CDR3 is TGTGCCAGCAGTGCATTGGGCGGTGCCCTCCGAGAGGGGCAGTACTTC. This gives the protein CASSALGGALREGQYF.

The chain links TRBV6-6 to TRBJ1-2; possibly TRBD1 for D (6 bases). V was clipped by 2 bases and J by 0 bases, with 10 bases between them. CDR1 is MNHNY, CDR2 SVGAGI, per germline (reference sequence). This CDR3 is built from 15 residues. CDR3 nucleotides: TGTGCCAGCAGTTACGTCGGACAGACTAACTATGGCTACACCTTC. This encodes CASSYVGQTNYGYTF.

The chain recombines TRBV5-6 with TRBJ2-7; 7 bases are a match to TRBD1. Per the germline V gene, CDR1 is SGHDT and CDR2 is YYEEEE. This CDR3 region has 16 residues. The V gene end was trimmed by 2 bases and the J gene end by 4 bases; junction bases not matched to a gene: 12. CDR3 DNA sequence: TGTGCCAGCAGCTTTGATATGGCACAGGGGCGTTACGAGCAGTACTTC. It encodes CASSFDMAQGRYEQYF.